This T cell receptor beta chain derives from a study of shared clonotypes between healthy human individuals. Data came from immunoSEQ multiplex PCR; TCRdb stores just in-frame clones and leaves some out. This table has around 88,000 clones, about 68% appearing once. The V gene lost 6 bases and the J gene lost 6 bases, with 14 bases spanning the gap. The germline CDR1 and CDR2 sequences are SNHLY and FYNNEI. The CDR3 has 13 amino acids. This clone was observed a handful of times. The rearrangement joins TRBV2 to TRBJ1-2; a possible D gene is TRBD1 (5 bases). This clonotype originated in a man in his thirties or forties in good health. Input material: memory CD8+ T cells sorted from blood. Stated subset: CD45RO+ cells pooled with CCR7-negative TemRA cells. The chain's CDR3 is CASSANSGNGYTF. The CDR3 nucleotides read TGTGCCAGCAGCGCTAACTCAGGGAATGGCTACACCTTC.